The rows below give T cell receptor beta chains drawn from one sample of a study of shared clonotypes between healthy human individuals. Data came from immunoSEQ multiplex PCR; TCRdb stores just in-frame clones and leaves some out. The sample has about 2 million clones; approximately 95% are singletons. The specimen was naive CD4+ T cells sorted from blood. All receptors come from a man aged 18 to 29 in good health. The CDR3 runs from the conserved cysteine through the conserved F or W. A D gene is named only where the DNA matches it firmly. For some rows the clone size is stated as once, few or many, or as a class when expanded; others skip it.

j_gene | abundance | v_gene | d_gene | CDR3nt | CDR3aa
TRBJ1-2 | - | TRBV7-9 | - | TGTGCCAGCAGCTTAGTACCACAGGGAACGAGGAATGGCTACACCTTC | CASSLVPQGTRNGYTF
TRBJ1-2 | - | TRBV6-5 | - | TGTGCCAGCACCCAGGGGTCAGTTATCGGCTACACCTTC | CASTQGSVIGYTF
TRBJ1-1 | - | TRBV28 | - | TGTGCCAGCAGATATAGGGGGTTAAACACTGAAGCTTTCTTT | CASRYRGLNTEAFF
TRBJ1-3 | - | TRBV30 | - | TGTGCCTGGACAGGGTTAGGAAACACCATATATTTT | CAWTGLGNTIYF
TRBJ2-3 | - | TRBV10-3 | TRBD2 | TGTGCCTCTCTAGCGGGGGGCGGCACAGATACGCAGTATTTT | CASLAGGGTDTQYF
TRBJ2-7 | once | TRBV28 | TRBD1 | TGTGCCAGCAGCGGGACAGGGGCTACCTACGAGCAGTACTTC | CASSGTGATYEQYF
TRBJ2-5 | - | TRBV7-2 | - | TGTGCCAGCAGCTTACCGTCGGAGACCCAGTACTTC | CASSLPSETQYF
TRBJ1-4 | - | TRBV19 | TRBD1 | TGTGCCAGTAGTCGACAGGGGAATGAAAAACTGTTTTTT | CASSRQGNEKLFF
TRBJ1-1 | - | TRBV6-6 | TRBD1 | TGTGCCAGCAGTGCTCAACAGGGGGGCACTGAAGCTTTCTTT | CASSAQQGGTEAFF
TRBJ2-7 | - | TRBV5-1 | TRBD1 | TGCGCCAGCAGCCAACAACCGGGACAGATCTACGAGCAGTACTTC | CASSQQPGQIYEQYF
TRBJ1-5 | few | TRBV30 | - | TGTGCCTGGAGTGTAGGGGTAGATCAGCCCCAGCATTTT | CAWSVGVDQPQHF
TRBJ2-7 | once | TRBV6-5 | - | TGTGCCAGCGGGGGAAACACTCACGACTACGAGCAGTACTTC | CASGGNTHDYEQYF
TRBJ1-5 | - | TRBV10-3 | - | TGTGCCATCAGTGAGGACAGTCCGGGGCCCCAGCATTTT | CAISEDSPGPQHF
TRBJ2-5 | once | TRBV29-1 | - | TGCAGCATCCGGGATCTGGGGGAGACCCAGTACTTC | CSIRDLGETQYF
TRBJ2-3 | - | TRBV18 | - | TGTGCCAGCTCCCGAGTACAGGGCGGTAGTACAGATACGCAGTATTTT | CASSRVQGGSTDTQYF
TRBJ1-5 | - | TRBV29-1 | - | TGCAGCGTTGCAGCAGAGAGCAATCAGCCCCAGCATTTT | CSVAAESNQPQHF
TRBJ2-1 | - | TRBV4-3 | - | TGCGCCAGCAGCCAAGACCACTGGTCCTACAATGAGCAGTTCTTC | CASSQDHWSYNEQFF
TRBJ1-5 | - | TRBV6-1 | TRBD1 | TGTGCCAGCAGTGAAGTAGGGGGCTGGAATCAGCCCCAGCATTTT | CASSEVGGWNQPQHF
TRBJ2-5 | - | TRBV7-2 | TRBD2 | TGTGCCAGCAGCTTAGATGGTCGGGGGGAAGAGACCCAGTACTTC | CASSLDGRGEETQYF
TRBJ2-7 | - | TRBV13 | TRBD2 | TGTGCCAGCAGCTTAAGCGGGAGGGTCTCCTACGAGCAGTACTTC | CASSLSGRVSYEQYF
TRBJ2-7 | - | TRBV20-1 | - | TGCAGTGCTATCGGGTTAGAGGAGCAGTACTTC | CSAIGLEEQYF
TRBJ2-7 | - | TRBV18 | - | TGTGCCAGCTCATCCGGGACTGAATTATACGAGCAGTACTTC | CASSSGTELYEQYF
TRBJ2-7 | - | TRBV19 | - | TGTGCCAGTAGTAGGGCAGGGGCCCACGAGCAGTACTTC | CASSRAGAHEQYF
TRBJ1-5 | - | TRBV28 | - | TGTGCCAGCAGTGCCAGGTGGGATCAGCCCCAGCATTTT | CASSARWDQPQHF
TRBJ1-1 | once | TRBV6-6 | - | TGTGCCAGCTTTGGCCCGAACACTGAAGCTTTCTTT | CASFGPNTEAFF
TRBJ1-1 | - | TRBV7-2 | - | TGTGCCAGCAGCTTAAGTCGATTGGGTACTGAAGCTTTCTTT | CASSLSRLGTEAFF
TRBJ1-1 | - | TRBV20-1 | - | TGCAGTGCTAGAGGGGCGGCTGAAGCTTTCTTT | CSARGAAEAFF
TRBJ2-1 | once | TRBV6-1 | TRBD1 | TGTGCCAGCAGTACGCAGGGGGCTAATTATCAGTTCTTC | CASSTQGANYQFF
TRBJ2-5 | - | TRBV7-9 | TRBD2 | TGTGCCAGCAGCCCGGGACTAGCGGGAGGATATGAGACCCAGTACTTC | CASSPGLAGGYETQYF
TRBJ2-2 | - | TRBV4-3 | - | TGCGCCAGCAGCCAAGAACTAGATCCGGGCACCGGGGAGCTGTTTTTT | CASSQELDPGTGELFF
TRBJ2-3 | - | TRBV10-3 | - | TGTGCCATCAGTGAGTCCCCAGCAGATACGCAGTATTTT | CAISESPADTQYF
TRBJ2-7 | - | TRBV6-6 | - | TGTGCCAGCAGTTACTCCGGTGTGGGGGGCAGGTACGAGCAGTACTTC | CASSYSGVGGRYEQYF
TRBJ1-1 | - | TRBV18 | - | TGTGCCAGCTCACCCCAGGGGCAAGGGACTGAAGCTTTCTTT | CASSPQGQGTEAFF
TRBJ2-7 | - | TRBV7-2 | - | TGTGCCAGCAGCTTAGTTGAGCCTAGAGGCGAGCAGTACTTC | CASSLVEPRGEQYF
TRBJ2-3 | - | TRBV18 | - | TGTGCCAGCTCGCTGGACAGCACAGATACGCAGTATTTT | CASSLDSTDTQYF
TRBJ1-6 | few | TRBV2 | - | TGTGCCAGCAGTGGGGAGAGCTCCTATAATTCACCCCTCCACTTT | CASSGESSYNSPLHF
TRBJ1-1 | - | TRBV29-1 | - | TGCAGCGTTGAAGGACAGCTGAACACTGAAGCTTTCTTT | CSVEGQLNTEAFF
TRBJ1-2 | - | TRBV5-1 | TRBD1 | TGCGCCAGCGGAGATTGGGACAGTTCCTATGGCTACACCTTC | CASGDWDSSYGYTF
TRBJ1-1 | - | TRBV15 | - | TGTGCCACCAGCAGAGGGCTGAACACTGAAGCTTTCTTT | CATSRGLNTEAFF
TRBJ2-7 | - | TRBV18 | - | TGTGCCAGCTCACCAAGGATTCACGGTGTGGGCGAGCAGTACTTC | CASSPRIHGVGEQYF
TRBJ2-1 | - | TRBV6-5 | - | TGTGCCACCCATAGGACAGCAGGGAGAGGCAATGAGCAGTTCTTC | CATHRTAGRGNEQFF
TRBJ2-4 | - | TRBV2 | - | TGTGCCAGCAGTGAGACGTTGTTTGGTTATGCCAAAAACATTCAGTACTTC | CASSETLFGYAKNIQYF
TRBJ2-5 | - | TRBV9 | TRBD2 | TGTGCCAGCAGCGTAGGCGTGGGGACTAGCGGGGGGTTCCAAGAGACCCAGTACTTC | CASSVGVGTSGGFQETQYF
TRBJ1-5 | - | TRBV7-8 | - | TGTGCCAGCAGCTTCAGACCTGGCAATCAGCCCCAGCATTTT | CASSFRPGNQPQHF
TRBJ2-5 | - | TRBV2 | - | TGTGCCAGCAGTGGGCAGTGGGGAGAGACCCAGTACTTC | CASSGQWGETQYF
TRBJ2-5 | - | TRBV19 | TRBD1 | TGTGCCAGTCGACAGGGAAGCCAAGAGACCCAGTACTTC | CASRQGSQETQYF
TRBJ2-7 | - | TRBV5-4 | TRBD1 | TGTGCCAGCAGCTCCCCCCCTCGGACAGGTGCCTACTCCTACGAGCAGTACTTC | CASSSPPRTGAYSYEQYF
TRBJ2-2 | - | TRBV11-2 | - | TGTGCCAGCACCTCAAGTAGCCGCGTCGAGCGAATCACCGGGGAGCTGTTTTTT | CASTSSSRVERITGELFF
TRBJ2-1 | - | TRBV18 | - | TGTGCCAGCTCACCACCGACTTTAGGTGAGCAGTTCTTC | CASSPPTLGEQFF
TRBJ2-7 | - | TRBV7-2 | TRBD1 | TGTGCCAGCAGCAAACCGGGACAGGGATGGTACGAGCAGTACTTC | CASSKPGQGWYEQYF
TRBJ2-3 | - | TRBV9 | - | TGTGCCAGCAGCGTAGAAGCGCTGGGGCGCACAGATACGCAGTATTTT | CASSVEALGRTDTQYF
TRBJ1-1 | - | TRBV18 | - | TGTGCCAGCTCCCGGGATGGGGGCACTGAAGCTTTCTTT | CASSRDGGTEAFF
TRBJ2-5 | - | TRBV18 | TRBD1 | TGTGCCAGCTCACGGACAGGGGGCAAAGAGACCCAGTACTTC | CASSRTGGKETQYF
TRBJ1-4 | - | TRBV9 | - | TGTGCCAGCAGCGTAGGCGGCGGGCCGGCTAATGAAAAACTGTTTTTT | CASSVGGGPANEKLFF
TRBJ2-2 | - | TRBV10-3 | - | TGTGCCATCACCGGAGACCCCGGCGGGGAGCTGTTTTTT | CAITGDPGGELFF
TRBJ1-3 | - | TRBV5-1 | - | TGCGCCAGCAGCCCGTTACTGGGGGGCGGAAACACCATATATTTT | CASSPLLGGGNTIYF
TRBJ2-3 | - | TRBV28 | TRBD1 | TGTGCCAGCAGTTCTCCGGGACAGGGGGGGACAGATACGCAGTATTTT | CASSSPGQGGTDTQYF
TRBJ2-7 | - | TRBV7-8 | - | TGTGCCAGCAGCTTAATAGACCAGAAGGGAACCGACTTC | CASSLIDQKGTDF
TRBJ1-1 | - | TRBV7-6 | - | TGTGCCAGCAGCTTAGGGTCGGACACTGAAGCTTTCTTT | CASSLGSDTEAFF